Below are 8 T cell receptor beta chains sequenced from a single sample in a study of glioma-infiltrating T cells after dendritic cell vaccination. Generated by immunoSEQ multiplex PCR, the TCRdb table keeps only in-frame clones and is missing some. The sample records 93,000 or so clones, around 80% being singletons. The sequenced sample was blood, obtained before dendritic cell vaccination. The receptors were gathered from a human donor with glioblastoma.

The V call is TRBV5-1, the J call TRBJ2-5; 11 bases agree with TRBD2. V shed 3 bases, J shed 2 bases, and the junction held 3 bases outside the gene matches. Germline lookup yields CDR1 SGHRS and CDR2 YFSETQ. The CDR3 runs to 15 residues. Here the CDR3 DNA reads TGCGCCAGCAGCTCGGGACTAGCGGAACAAGAGACCCAGTACTTC. Residues: CASSSGLAEQETQYF.

This clone appeared a single time. The chain is built from TRBV28 and TRBJ2-3; 10 bases map to TRBD2. V dropped 6 bases and J dropped 5; count of bases not matched to a gene: 8. The CDR3 extends over 15 amino acids. The germline gives CDR1 MDHEN, CDR2 SYDVKM. The CDR3 loop reads CASSLSGRARDTQYF. The DNA of the CDR3 is TGTGCCAGCAGCCTAAGCGGGAGGGCCCGAGATACGCAGTATTTT.

This clone was counted a few times. CDR3 region: CASSLEVVGVQETQYF. In nucleotides, the CDR3 is TGCGCCAGCAGCTTGGAAGTAGTCGGGGTCCAAGAGACCCAGTACTTC. The genes are TRBV5-1 and TRBJ2-5; D is possibly TRBD2 (5 bases). This CDR3 has 16 residues. V was shortened by 0 bases and J by 1 base, with 13 bases between the two germline ends. Per germline, CDR1 SGHRS and CDR2 YFSETQ.

The gene calls are TRBV5-1 and TRBJ1-3; D gene ambiguous. Germline V lookup: CDR1 SGHRS, CDR2 YFSETQ. Trimming left V 0 bases short and J 0 bases short, with 10 bases between. There are 16 residues in the CDR3. CDR3 protein: CASSLVSVDSGNTIYF. DNA of the CDR3: TGCGCCAGCAGCTTGGTGTCAGTCGACTCTGGAAACACCATATATTTT.

This clone came up a few times. The chain uses TRBV7-9 and TRBJ2-7; TRBD1 might be the D (5 bases). In germline, CDR1 is SEHNR, CDR2 FQNEAQ (reference sequence). The CDR3 sequence is 15 residues long. Trimming took 2 bases from V and 1 from J, leaving 12 bases between them. CDR3 in DNA: TGTGCCAGCAGCTTACCAGGGCCTAGATCCTACGAGCAGTACTTC. Its protein is CASSLPGPRSYEQYF.

V and J are TRBV5-4 and TRBJ1-2, with a possible D match to TRBD1 (6 bases). The V end was cut by 4 bases, the J end by 5 bases, with 18 bases between. The CDR3 has 15 amino acids. Germline V CDR1 and CDR2: SGHNT, YYREEE (reference sequence). The CDR3 nucleotides are TGTGCCAGCAGCCGTAGCCCCCGGGACAATTATGGCTACACCTTC. The encoded protein is CASSRSPRDNYGYTF.

This clone was counted a few times. Its ends do not fully match the called genes, so a read error is possible. This sequence joins TRBV10-2 and TRBJ1-5; 7 positions agree with TRBD1. Looked up from germline, CDR1 is WSHSY and CDR2 is SAAADI. The CDR3 consists of 15 residues. The CDR3 is CASSLTGTLNQPQHF. CDR3 in DNA: TGTGCCAGCAGTCTGACAGGGACTCTGAATCAGCCCCAGCATTTT.

The rearrangement links TRBV9 to TRBJ2-1; 12 positions match TRBD2. The CDR3 is 19 residues long. After removal of 4 bases from V and 3 bases from J, the junction contained 14 bases not matched to a gene. CDR1 is SGDLS and CDR2 is YYNGEE in the germline V gene. CDR3 in amino acids: CASSISPGTSGPGYNEQFF. The CDR3 DNA is TGTGCCAGCAGCATCAGCCCCGGGACTAGCGGGCCGGGCTACAATGAGCAGTTCTTC.